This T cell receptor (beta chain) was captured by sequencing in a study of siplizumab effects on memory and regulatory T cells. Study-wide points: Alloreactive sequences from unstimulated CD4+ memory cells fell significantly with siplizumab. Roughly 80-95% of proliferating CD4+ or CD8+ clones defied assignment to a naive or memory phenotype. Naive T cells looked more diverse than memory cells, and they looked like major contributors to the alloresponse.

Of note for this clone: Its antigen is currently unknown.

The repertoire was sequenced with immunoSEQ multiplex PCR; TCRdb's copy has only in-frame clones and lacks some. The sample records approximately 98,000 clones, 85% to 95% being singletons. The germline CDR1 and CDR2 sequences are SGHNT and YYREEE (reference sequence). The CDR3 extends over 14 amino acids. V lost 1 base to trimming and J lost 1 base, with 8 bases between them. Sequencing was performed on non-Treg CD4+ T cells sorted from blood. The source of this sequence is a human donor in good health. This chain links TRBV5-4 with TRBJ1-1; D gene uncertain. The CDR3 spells CASSLMRSNTEAFF. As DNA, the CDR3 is TGTGCCAGCAGCTTGATGCGGTCGAACACTGAAGCTTTCTTT.